A selection of T cell receptor beta chains follows, all from one sample in a study of Ad26.COV2.S vaccination and SARS-CoV-2 variants. TCRdb's copy holds only in-frame clones and misses some; the assay was immunoSEQ multiplex PCR. The data show about 420,000 clones, over 75% seen once. The sequenced sample was peripheral blood, obtained in a trial of Ad26.COV2.S vaccine versus placebo. These receptors all come from a person between 18 and 65 years old who received the Ad26.COV2.S COVID-19 vaccine or a placebo. CDR3s include the opening cysteine and the closing phenylalanine or tryptophan. Each record gives: D gene, V gene, clone size, J gene, CDR3 DNA, CDR3 protein. The D gene is left open where the match is weak. The size of a clone is reported for some rows only, either as once, few or many, or as a class for expanded clones.

d_call: -; v_call: TRBV12-3/TRBV12-4; clone_size: -; j_call: TRBJ1-3; cdr3_nt: TGTGCCGGATCGTCTAACTCTGGAAACACCATATATTTT; cdr3_aa: CAGSSNSGNTIYF
d_call: -; v_call: TRBV28; clone_size: few; j_call: TRBJ1-3; cdr3_nt: TGTGCCAGCAGTTTATACAGGACTGCAGGAAACACCATATATTTT; cdr3_aa: CASSLYRTAGNTIYF
d_call: TRBD2; v_call: TRBV11-2; clone_size: -; j_call: TRBJ2-3; cdr3_nt: TGTGCCAGCACCTCTCTCCTTCGGCGGGGGGGAAGCACAGATACGCAGTATTTT; cdr3_aa: CASTSLLRRGGSTDTQYF
d_call: -; v_call: TRBV6-2/TRBV6-3; clone_size: few; j_call: TRBJ2-7; cdr3_nt: TGTGCCAGCAGTTACGGCCAGGACGGCCCGTACGAGCAGTACTTC; cdr3_aa: CASSYGQDGPYEQYF
d_call: TRBD2; v_call: TRBV5-8; clone_size: medium-sized; j_call: TRBJ2-3; cdr3_nt: TGTGCCAGCAGCGGAGGCGGGGGGCCAAGGAATACGCAGTATTTT; cdr3_aa: CASSGGGGPRNTQYF
d_call: TRBD1; v_call: TRBV2; clone_size: few; j_call: TRBJ1-4; cdr3_nt: TGTGCCAGCAGTGAAGTCGTGACAGGGTATGAAAAACTGTTTTTT; cdr3_aa: CASSEVVTGYEKLFF
d_call: -; v_call: TRBV7-9; clone_size: few; j_call: TRBJ2-7; cdr3_nt: TGTGCCAGCAGCTCTGGTCAGCCGGGGCAGTACTTC; cdr3_aa: CASSSGQPGQYF
d_call: TRBD1; v_call: TRBV6-2/TRBV6-3; clone_size: -; j_call: TRBJ1-2; cdr3_nt: TGTGCCAGCAGTGCGGACAGGGAAAGCTATGGCTACACCTTC; cdr3_aa: CASSADRESYGYTF
d_call: -; v_call: TRBV9; clone_size: many; j_call: TRBJ1-2; cdr3_nt: TGTGCCAGCAGCCTCGAAGGAGGATACTATGGCTACACCTTC; cdr3_aa: CASSLEGGYYGYTF
d_call: -; v_call: TRBV6-5; clone_size: -; j_call: TRBJ1-2; cdr3_nt: TGTGCCAGCAGTCCCCACGACGCTGGGTCTTATGGCTACACCTTC; cdr3_aa: CASSPHDAGSYGYTF
d_call: -; v_call: TRBV3-1/TRBV3-2; clone_size: -; j_call: TRBJ2-5; cdr3_nt: TGTGCCAGCAGCCAAGGGCACTCGCAAGAGACCCAGTACTTC; cdr3_aa: CASSQGHSQETQYF
d_call: -; v_call: TRBV3-1/TRBV3-2; clone_size: -; j_call: TRBJ2-1; cdr3_nt: TGTGCCAGCAGCCAAGGGGGGCCCAGCTCCTACAATGAGCAGTTCTTC; cdr3_aa: CASSQGGPSSYNEQFF
d_call: TRBD1; v_call: TRBV6-2/TRBV6-3; clone_size: -; j_call: TRBJ2-7; cdr3_nt: TGTGCCAGCAGCTATATGGGACAGGTTACCTACGAGCAGTACTTC; cdr3_aa: CASSYMGQVTYEQYF
d_call: TRBD1; v_call: TRBV7-6; clone_size: -; j_call: TRBJ1-6; cdr3_nt: TGTGCCAGCAGCTCCAGGGACAGGGGGACAAGCTCCTATAATTCACCCCTCCACTTT; cdr3_aa: CASSSRDRGTSSYNSPLHF
d_call: TRBD1; v_call: TRBV7-2; clone_size: once; j_call: TRBJ1-3; cdr3_nt: TGTGCCAGCAGCTTAAGTACAGGGGGCGCTGGAAACACCATATATTTT; cdr3_aa: CASSLSTGGAGNTIYF
d_call: -; v_call: TRBV7-3; clone_size: -; j_call: TRBJ2-1; cdr3_nt: TGTGCCAGCAGCTTAACCAGGGGCAATGAGCAGTTCTTC; cdr3_aa: CASSLTRGNEQFF
d_call: TRBD1; v_call: TRBV25-1; clone_size: -; j_call: TRBJ1-4; cdr3_nt: TGTGCCAGCATCAGTCGGCCGGGACAGGGGCCAGAAAAACTGTTTTTT; cdr3_aa: CASISRPGQGPEKLFF
d_call: -; v_call: TRBV6-2/TRBV6-3; clone_size: -; j_call: TRBJ2-1; cdr3_nt: TGTGCCAGCAGTTACTCGAGACAGTCTTACAATGAGCAGTTCTTC; cdr3_aa: CASSYSRQSYNEQFF
d_call: TRBD1; v_call: TRBV3-1/TRBV3-2; clone_size: -; j_call: TRBJ2-2; cdr3_nt: TGTGCCAGCAGCCTCGGGACAGGCGCGAACACCGGGGAGCTGTTTTTT; cdr3_aa: CASSLGTGANTGELFF
d_call: -; v_call: TRBV7-2; clone_size: -; j_call: TRBJ2-1; cdr3_nt: TGTGCCAGCAGCCCGGACAGATTCGATGAGCAGTTCTTC; cdr3_aa: CASSPDRFDEQFF
d_call: TRBD1; v_call: TRBV5-4; clone_size: few; j_call: TRBJ2-1; cdr3_nt: TGTGCCAGCAGCCCGAGAGGGGACAGGGCCAATGAGCAGTTCTTC; cdr3_aa: CASSPRGDRANEQFF
d_call: -; v_call: TRBV7-9; clone_size: -; j_call: TRBJ1-3; cdr3_nt: TGTGCCAGCAGCCCTAGGACCCTACGAAACACCATATATTTT; cdr3_aa: CASSPRTLRNTIYF
d_call: TRBD1; v_call: TRBV28; clone_size: -; j_call: TRBJ1-2; cdr3_nt: TGTGCCAGCAAGGACAGGACTAACTATGGCTACACCTTC; cdr3_aa: CASKDRTNYGYTF
d_call: TRBD1; v_call: TRBV5-5; clone_size: -; j_call: TRBJ2-2; cdr3_nt: TGTGCCAGCAGCCGGGACAGGTCGAACACCGGGGAGCTGTTTTTT; cdr3_aa: CASSRDRSNTGELFF
d_call: -; v_call: TRBV3-1/TRBV3-2; clone_size: few; j_call: TRBJ1-6; cdr3_nt: TGTGCCAGCAGCCAAAATGCACCCCCTAATTCACCCCTCCACTTT; cdr3_aa: CASSQNAPPNSPLHF
d_call: TRBD1; v_call: TRBV4-1; clone_size: -; j_call: TRBJ1-5; cdr3_nt: TGCGCCAGCAGCCAAGAGACAGGGGGTCAGCCCCAGCATTTT; cdr3_aa: CASSQETGGQPQHF
d_call: -; v_call: TRBV7-9; clone_size: -; j_call: TRBJ1-1; cdr3_nt: TGTGCCAGCAGCTTAGATCCGGGGATGAACACTGAAGCTTTCTTT; cdr3_aa: CASSLDPGMNTEAFF
d_call: -; v_call: TRBV28; clone_size: -; j_call: TRBJ1-4; cdr3_nt: TGTGCCAGCAGTAGCCTACAATTTGGAAATGAAAAACTGTTTTTT; cdr3_aa: CASSSLQFGNEKLFF
d_call: TRBD2; v_call: TRBV9; clone_size: -; j_call: TRBJ2-1; cdr3_nt: TGTGCCAGCAGCGTAGGACTAGCGGAGTACAATGAGCAGTTCTTC; cdr3_aa: CASSVGLAEYNEQFF
d_call: -; v_call: TRBV7-2; clone_size: -; j_call: TRBJ1-6; cdr3_nt: TGTGCCAGCAGCTTAGCCGCGGGGGCGAATAATTCACCCCTCCACTTT; cdr3_aa: CASSLAAGANNSPLHF
d_call: -; v_call: TRBV19; clone_size: -; j_call: TRBJ2-1; cdr3_nt: TGTGCCAGCTGGGCCAAGCACAAACAAAATGAGCAGTTCTTC; cdr3_aa: CASWAKHKQNEQFF
d_call: -; v_call: TRBV6-4; clone_size: once; j_call: TRBJ2-1; cdr3_nt: TGTGCCAGCAGTGCGGGTAATGAGCAGTTCTTC; cdr3_aa: CASSAGNEQFF
d_call: -; v_call: TRBV28; clone_size: -; j_call: TRBJ2-4; cdr3_nt: TGTGCCAGCAGACCCGACATTTTAGCCAAAAACATTCAGTACTTC; cdr3_aa: CASRPDILAKNIQYF
d_call: TRBD2; v_call: TRBV5-4; clone_size: -; j_call: TRBJ2-5; cdr3_nt: TGTGCCAGCAGCCCCGGACTAGCGGAGATTAAAGAGACCCAGTACTTC; cdr3_aa: CASSPGLAEIKETQYF
d_call: TRBD1; v_call: TRBV12-3/TRBV12-4; clone_size: -; j_call: TRBJ2-2; cdr3_nt: TGTGCCAGCAGTACAGGGGGCACCGGGGAGCTGTTTTTT; cdr3_aa: CASSTGGTGELFF
d_call: -; v_call: TRBV12-3/TRBV12-4; clone_size: few; j_call: TRBJ1-2; cdr3_nt: TGTGCCAGCAGTTTAGCGGAGGGTCGTGGCTACACCTTC; cdr3_aa: CASSLAEGRGYTF
d_call: -; v_call: TRBV6-5; clone_size: -; j_call: TRBJ1-1; cdr3_nt: TGTGCCAGCAGTCTATTGGACTGGGGTGAAGCTTTCTTT; cdr3_aa: CASSLLDWGEAFF
d_call: -; v_call: TRBV27; clone_size: -; j_call: TRBJ1-2; cdr3_nt: TGTGCCAGCAGTTTATCGGGCCAGGGGCAGAGTGGCTACACCTTC; cdr3_aa: CASSLSGQGQSGYTF
d_call: -; v_call: TRBV28; clone_size: -; j_call: TRBJ2-7; cdr3_nt: TGTGCCAGCAGGCAGGGGGGCTCCTACGAGCAGTACTTC; cdr3_aa: CASRQGGSYEQYF
d_call: -; v_call: TRBV2; clone_size: -; j_call: TRBJ2-3; cdr3_nt: TGTGCCAGCAGTGAAAGGGGGGCAGATACGCAGTATTTT; cdr3_aa: CASSERGADTQYF
d_call: -; v_call: TRBV9; clone_size: -; j_call: TRBJ2-1; cdr3_nt: TGTGCCAGCAGCGCGCCGGCTTCCTACAATGAGCAGTTCTTC; cdr3_aa: CASSAPASYNEQFF
d_call: TRBD1; v_call: TRBV6-7; clone_size: once; j_call: TRBJ2-1; cdr3_nt: TGTGCCAGCATAAAATGGACAGGGGACGACAATGAGCAGTTCTTC; cdr3_aa: CASIKWTGDDNEQFF
d_call: -; v_call: TRBV19; clone_size: -; j_call: TRBJ1-6; cdr3_nt: TGTGCCAGTAGTATAGCTCGGAGAGGGAATTCACCCCTCCACTTT; cdr3_aa: CASSIARRGNSPLHF
d_call: -; v_call: TRBV27; clone_size: once; j_call: TRBJ2-3; cdr3_nt: TGTGCCAGCAGTTCCCCGGGGGTCAACACAACAGATACGCAGTATTTT; cdr3_aa: CASSSPGVNTTDTQYF
d_call: TRBD2; v_call: TRBV7-2; clone_size: -; j_call: TRBJ2-5; cdr3_nt: TGTGCCAGCAGCCGGGGCCCGGGGGGGCAGGAGACCCAGTACTTC; cdr3_aa: CASSRGPGGQETQYF
d_call: -; v_call: TRBV7-2; clone_size: once; j_call: TRBJ2-3; cdr3_nt: TGTGCCAGCAGCTACCGGCAGGGGCATACGCAGTATTTT; cdr3_aa: CASSYRQGHTQYF
d_call: -; v_call: TRBV6-5; clone_size: -; j_call: TRBJ1-1; cdr3_nt: TGTGCCAGCACTAATAGCCAGGTCCCCAGGGTAGCTTTCTTT; cdr3_aa: CASTNSQVPRVAFF
d_call: -; v_call: TRBV7-8; clone_size: once; j_call: TRBJ2-1; cdr3_nt: TGTGCCAGCAGCTTGTCGGGGGCCAATGTCAATGAGCAGTTCTTC; cdr3_aa: CASSLSGANVNEQFF
d_call: TRBD1; v_call: TRBV11-2; clone_size: -; j_call: TRBJ1-2; cdr3_nt: TGTGCCAGCACCAACCTGAACCCGGGACAGCGCCCCTGCACCTTC; cdr3_aa: CASTNLNPGQRPCTF
d_call: -; v_call: TRBV19; clone_size: -; j_call: TRBJ2-2; cdr3_nt: TGTGCCAGTAGTATAATCCTCGGGGAGCTGTTTTTT; cdr3_aa: CASSIILGELFF
d_call: TRBD1; v_call: TRBV5-6; clone_size: -; j_call: TRBJ1-1; cdr3_nt: TGTGCCAGCAGCCAACTTAAAGGACAGGGTCGTTGGAAGACTGAAGCTTTCTTT; cdr3_aa: CASSQLKGQGRWKTEAFF
d_call: -; v_call: TRBV30; clone_size: -; j_call: TRBJ2-5; cdr3_nt: TGTGCCTGGAGTGCCGGCGGGGGCCGGGAGACCCAGTACTTC; cdr3_aa: CAWSAGGGRETQYF
d_call: -; v_call: TRBV7-2; clone_size: -; j_call: TRBJ1-1; cdr3_nt: TGTGCCAGCAGCTTTGGGACCCCAGGGAACACTGAAGCTTTCTTT; cdr3_aa: CASSFGTPGNTEAFF
d_call: -; v_call: TRBV19; clone_size: -; j_call: TRBJ1-5; cdr3_nt: TGTGCCAGTAGACCCCCGGGGGCGGCTGGCAATCAGCCCCAGCATTTT; cdr3_aa: CASRPPGAAGNQPQHF
d_call: -; v_call: TRBV12-5; clone_size: -; j_call: TRBJ2-1; cdr3_nt: TGTGCTAGTGGTTTTGGAAATGAGCAGTTCTTC; cdr3_aa: CASGFGNEQFF
d_call: TRBD1; v_call: TRBV27; clone_size: -; j_call: TRBJ2-1; cdr3_nt: TGTGCCAGCACCGCTCCGGGACAGGTTTACAATGAGCAGTTCTTC; cdr3_aa: CASTAPGQVYNEQFF
d_call: -; v_call: TRBV5-6; clone_size: -; j_call: TRBJ2-7; cdr3_nt: TGTGCCAGCAGCTACGCAGGTTTAGAGCAGTACTTC; cdr3_aa: CASSYAGLEQYF
d_call: TRBD1; v_call: TRBV11-2; clone_size: -; j_call: TRBJ2-1; cdr3_nt: TGTGCCAGCAGCTTAGGGAGGACAGGTTTCTATGAGCAGTTCTTC; cdr3_aa: CASSLGRTGFYEQFF
d_call: TRBD2; v_call: TRBV30; clone_size: -; j_call: TRBJ2-5; cdr3_nt: TGTGCCTGGAGTGCGTCTAGCGGGGGGACCCAGTACTTC; cdr3_aa: CAWSASSGGTQYF
d_call: TRBD1; v_call: TRBV5-4; clone_size: few; j_call: TRBJ2-2; cdr3_nt: TGTGCCAGCAGCTTGAGGCAGGGGGTCAACACCGGGGAGCTGTTTTTT; cdr3_aa: CASSLRQGVNTGELFF